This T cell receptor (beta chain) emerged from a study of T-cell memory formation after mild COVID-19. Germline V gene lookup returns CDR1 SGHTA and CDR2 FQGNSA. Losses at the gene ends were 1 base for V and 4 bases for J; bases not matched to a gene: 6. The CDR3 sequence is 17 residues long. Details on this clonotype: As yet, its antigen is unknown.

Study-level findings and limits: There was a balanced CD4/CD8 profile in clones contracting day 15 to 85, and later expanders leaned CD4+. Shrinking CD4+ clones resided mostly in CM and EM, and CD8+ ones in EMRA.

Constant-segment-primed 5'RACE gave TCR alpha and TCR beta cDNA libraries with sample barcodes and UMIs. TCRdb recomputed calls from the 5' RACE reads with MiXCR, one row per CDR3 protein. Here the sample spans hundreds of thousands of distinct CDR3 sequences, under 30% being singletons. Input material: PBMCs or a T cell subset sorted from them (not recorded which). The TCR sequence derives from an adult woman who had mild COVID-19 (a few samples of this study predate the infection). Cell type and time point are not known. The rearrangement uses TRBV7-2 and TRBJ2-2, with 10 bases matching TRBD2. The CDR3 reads CASSLVGLADITGELFF. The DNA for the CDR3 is TGTGCCAGCAGCTTAGTAGGACTAGCGGATATCACCGGGGAGCTGTTTTTT. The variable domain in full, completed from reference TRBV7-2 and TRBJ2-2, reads GAGVSQSPSNKVTEKGKDVELRCDPISGHTALYWYRQSLGQGLEFLIYFQGNSAPDKSGLPSDRFSAERTGGSVSTLTIQRTQQEDSAVYLCASSLVGLADITGELFFGEGSRLTVL.